The 32 T cell receptor beta chains listed next were all sequenced from one sample in a study of T cell repertoires in aging, cancer and after chemotherapy. Multiplex touch-down PCR with TRB-A/B primers amplified rearranged V-D-J TRB sequences. TCRdb recomputed calls from the multiplex PCR reads with MiXCR, one row per CDR3 protein. The profile shows 11,000 or so distinct CDR3 sequences, 20% to 30% of them singletons. TCR beta rearrangements were amplified from peripheral blood genomic DNA. What was sequenced was blood. The origin of the receptors is a human donor in good health.

As for this clonotype: Germline and junction disagree at one end, which may indicate a read error. The chain links TRBV5-6 to TRBJ2-1; 9 bases line up with TRBD1. This CDR3 has 14 residues. Germline V lookup: CDR1 SGHDT, CDR2 YYEEEE. CDR3 residues: CASSAGQGYNEQFF. The CDR3 bases are TGCGCCAGCAGCGCGGGACAGGGCTACAATGAGCAGTTCTTC. The full variable domain, its missing parts supplied by reference TRBV5-6 and TRBJ2-1, is DAGVTQSPTHLIKTRGQQVTLRCSPKSGHDTVSWYQQALGQGPQFIFQYYEEEERQRGNFPDRFSGHQFPNYSSELNVNALLLGDSALYLCASSAGQGYNEQFFGPGTRLTVL.

V and J are TRBV7-2 and TRBJ2-7, with 8 bases that match TRBD2. CDR1 is SGHTA and CDR2 is FQGNSA in the germline V gene. V trimming: 3 bases; J trimming: 1 base; junction bases outside the gene matches: 2. The CDR3 runs to 14 residues. The DNA for the CDR3 is TGTGCCAGCAGCTTCGGCGGGGGGTCCTACGAGCAGTACTTC. Protein sequence: CASSFGGGSYEQYF.

This clonotype qualifies as medium-sized. This chain connects TRBV12-3 or TRBV12-4 to TRBJ2-5; D unclear. The CDR3 runs 14 residues. V lost 3 bases and J 1 base, leaving 9 bases between the germline ends. DNA for the CDR3: TGTGCCAGCAGTTTGCGTCGGATCCAAGAGACCCAGTACTTC. Its protein product is CASSLRRIQETQYF.

This clonotype has a handful of counts. The rearrangement uses TRBV11-2 and TRBJ2-5, with 9 bases that match TRBD2. Trimming removed 3 bases from V and 5 bases from J; junction bases left unmatched: 4. Germline-derived CDR1 and CDR2 are SGHAT and FQNNGV. The CDR3 sequence is 14 residues long. CDR3: CASSLAGGGETQYF. The DNA of the CDR3 is TGTGCCAGCAGCTTGGCGGGGGGGGGGGAGACCCAGTACTTC.

This clonotype ranks as medium-sized. The rearrangement joins TRBV19 to TRBJ1-2; D possibly corresponds to TRBD1 (6 bases). V lost 3 bases and J lost 5, with 10 bases in between. The V gene's germline CDR1 is LNHDA and CDR2 SQIVND (reference sequence). The CDR3 extends over 13 amino acids. CDR3: CASSIDRRYGYTF. CDR3 DNA sequence: TGTGCCAGTAGTATCGACAGGAGATATGGCTACACCTTC.

The CDR3 DNA is TGCGCCAGCAGCGCGAGTATAGGTTCGGAGACCCAGTACTTC. It is translated as CASSASIGSETQYF. The chain combines TRBV5-1 with TRBJ2-5; no definite D call. Germline V gene sequence: CDR1 SGHRS, CDR2 YFSETQ. This CDR3 is built from 14 residues. Deletions cut 4 bases from V and 5 bases from J, with 15 bases between.

This clonotype is medium-sized by share. The rearrangement links TRBV29-1 to TRBJ2-3, with D hard to call. Germline-derived CDR1 and CDR2 are SQVTM and ANQGSEA. The CDR3 spans 11 residues. Trimming stripped 3 bases from V and 6 bases from J, with 7 bases between. This CDR3 is CSVEMVDTQYF. In DNA, the CDR3 is TGCAGCGTTGAGATGGTCGATACGCAGTATTTT.

Relative to its sample, this clonotype is medium-sized. The chain recombines TRBV10-3 with TRBJ2-1; D remains unclear. This CDR3 has 12 amino acids. Trimming removed 8 bases at V and 1 base at J, with 6 bases between. Germline V gene sequence: CDR1 ENHRY, CDR2 SYGVKD. CDR3 residues: CAIGESYNEQFF. The CDR3 region has the DNA TGTGCCATCGGGGAATCCTACAATGAGCAGTTCTTC.

This clonotype was detected a few times. This chain links TRBV6-5 with TRBJ1-1, with TRBD1 as a possible D gene (5 bases). The CDR3 is 15 amino acids. V was trimmed by 6 bases and J by 0 bases, leaving 14 bases between them. Germline values: CDR1 MNHEY, CDR2 SVGAGI. The CDR3 DNA sequence: TGTGCCAGCAGCCTGGGGACGGGGATGAACACTGAAGCTTTCTTT. Translating gives CASSLGTGMNTEAFF.

By share, this clonotype ranks as medium-sized (0.01 to 0.1%). The rearrangement uses TRBV19 and TRBJ1-1, with TRBD1 matching over 7 bases. Germline V gene lookup returns CDR1 LNHDA and CDR2 SQIVND (reference sequence). This CDR3 spans 13 amino acids. Trimming removed 5 bases from V and 4 bases from J; junction bases left unmatched: 4. This CDR3 reads CASSARQGTEAFF. Here the CDR3 DNA reads TGTGCCAGTAGTGCCCGACAGGGCACTGAAGCTTTCTTT.

Regarding this clonotype: A much more abundant neighbour one base away suggests this may be a read error. V and J are TRBV11-1 and TRBJ2-2; 8 bases are shared with TRBD2. Germline CDR1 reads SGHAT; CDR2 reads FQDESV (reference sequence). The J segment lost 3 bases and the V segment lost 4 bases, leaving 7 bases of the junction unmatched. The CDR3 consists of 16 residues. The CDR3 region has the DNA TGTGCCAGCAGCTATAGCGGGGAGGCTTACACCGGGGAGCTGTTTTTT. Translated: CASSYSGEAYTGELFF. The full variable domain, its missing parts supplied by reference TRBV11-1 and TRBJ2-2, is EAEVAQSPRYKITEKSQAVAFWCDPISGHATLYWYRQILGQGPELLVQFQDESVVDDSQLPKDRFSAERLKGVDSTLKIQPAELGDSAMYLCASSYSGEAYTGELFFGEGSRLTVL.

This sequence joins TRBV28 and TRBJ2-2; possible D gene TRBD1, 6 bases. V was clipped by 3 bases and J by 4 bases, with 18 bases between them. CDR3 length equals 17 residues. Germline values: CDR1 MDHEN, CDR2 SYDVKM. CDR3 DNA: TGTGCCAGCAGTTTCATAATGAGGACAGCCTCCACCGGGGAGCTGTTTTTT. Translating gives CASSFIMRTASTGELFF.

J is TRBJ2-1 and V is TRBV2; possibly TRBD1 or TRBD2 for D (5 bases each). Germline V gene data show CDR1 as SNHLY and CDR2 as FYNNEI. The CDR3 consists of 15 residues. Trimming cost V 0 bases and J 8 bases, with 14 bases left between them. CDR3 sequence (DNA): TGTGCCAGCAGTGAAGCGCTCTCCCGGGGCGATGAGCAGTTCTTC. Translating it yields CASSEALSRGDEQFF.

As for this clonotype: This may arise from a read error, as a much more abundant clone is one base away. This sequence joins TRBV6-1 and TRBJ2-3; TRBD2 agrees at 16 bases. Germline V lookup: CDR1 MNHNS, CDR2 SASEGT. The CDR3 length is 17 residues. The J segment lost 4 bases and the V segment lost 5 bases, leaving 6 bases of the junction unmatched. Written as DNA, the CDR3 is TGTGCCAGCAGTTACCGCGGGACTAGCGGGGGGGCAGATACGCAGTATTTT. This codes for CASSYRGTSGGADTQYF.

By sample share, this clonotype is medium-sized. The chain combines TRBV6-1 with TRBJ1-3; 7 nucleotides align to TRBD1. This CDR3 contains 15 residues. V lost 7 bases and J lost 7; bases outside the gene matches: 13. CDR1 and CDR2 from the germline V gene are MNHNS and SASEGT. This CDR3 reads CASNEIYRGGNTIYF. The CDR3 DNA follows: TGTGCCAGCAACGAGATTTACAGGGGTGGGAACACCATATATTTT.

The chain has TRBV4-1 and TRBJ1-2, with D maybe TRBD1 (5 bases). Germline V gene lookup returns CDR1 MGHRA and CDR2 YSYEKL. V lost 1 base, J lost 7 bases, and 10 bases lay in between. The CDR3 spans 13 residues. CDR3 region: CASSQVEGSGYTF. The CDR3, as DNA: TGCGCCAGCAGCCAAGTTGAGGGGAGTGGCTACACCTTC.

By sample fraction, this clonotype is medium-sized. This rearrangement joins TRBV30 to TRBJ1-1; D is perhaps TRBD1 (5 bases). The V gene lost 2 bases and the J gene lost 14 bases, with 36 bases spanning the gap. The CDR3 covers 18 residues. Germline CDR1 GTSNPN, CDR2 SVGIG (reference sequence). The CDR3 sequence is CAWSQPTRGRLGRGSVFF. In nucleotides, the CDR3 is TGTGCCTGGAGTCAACCCACAAGGGGTAGACTGGGTAGGGGATCAGTATTCTTT.

This sequence joins TRBV27 and TRBJ2-3; 12 bases match TRBD2. This CDR3 has 16 amino acids. Germline V CDR1 and CDR2: MNHEY, SMNVEV (reference sequence). V gave up 2 bases and J gave up 4 bases; unmatched junction bases: 4. The chain's CDR3 is CASSLRASGGADTQYF. The CDR3 DNA follows: TGTGCCAGCAGTTTACGGGCTAGCGGGGGGGCAGATACGCAGTATTTT.

By share, this clonotype ranks as medium-sized (0.01 to 0.1%). The CDR3: CASSLAAAYEQYF. The CDR3 DNA follows: TGTGCCAGCAGCTTGGCGGCCGCCTACGAGCAGTACTTC. The chain joins TRBV5-6 to TRBJ2-7; D not resolved. Germline CDR1 reads SGHDT; CDR2 reads YYEEEE. This CDR3 has 13 amino acids. Trimming removed 0 bases at V and 2 bases at J, with 6 bases between.

This clonotype is judged medium-sized. This rearrangement joins TRBV7-9 to TRBJ1-2; a possible D gene is TRBD1 (5 bases). Trimming stripped 7 bases from V and 8 bases from J, with 17 bases between. This CDR3 region has 13 residues. Germline V gene data show CDR1 as SEHNR and CDR2 as FQNEAQ (reference sequence). CDR3 coding DNA: TGTGCCAGCAACTCCCACGGGGACTGGGGCTACACCTTC. Translating it yields CASNSHGDWGYTF. The complete variable domain, with remaining parts taken from reference TRBV7-9 and TRBJ1-2, reads DTGVSQNPRHKITKRGQNVTFRCDPISEHNRLYWYRQTLGQGPEFLTYFQNEAQLEKSRLLSDRFSAERPKGSFSTLEIQRTEQGDSAMYLCASNSHGDWGYTFGSGTRLTVV.

J is TRBJ1-5 and V is TRBV6-1; D call uncertain. V was cut by 1 base and J by 4 bases, with 8 bases left in between. This CDR3 spans 14 amino acids. Germline CDR1 MNHNS, CDR2 SASEGT. The CDR3 spells CASSEGGLNQPQHF. The CDR3 region has the DNA TGTGCCAGCAGTGAAGGAGGTCTAAATCAGCCCCAGCATTTT.

The chain recombines TRBV5-1 with TRBJ2-7; D is undetermined. The CDR3 contains 14 residues. Trimming removed 0 bases at V and 11 bases at J, with 18 bases between. Germline CDR1 is SGHRS and CDR2 is YFSETQ. The chain's CDR3 is CASSLGGVGDEKYF. As DNA, the CDR3 is TGCGCCAGCAGCTTGGGCGGAGTGGGTGATGAGAAGTACTTC. Full variable domain (rest looked up from reference TRBV5-1 and TRBJ2-7): KAGVTQTPRYLIKTRGQQVTLSCSPISGHRSVSWYQQTPGQGLQFLFEYFSETQRNKGNFPGRFSGRQFSNSRSEMNVSTLELGDSALYLCASSLGGVGDEKYFGPGTRLTVT.

The genes are TRBV5-1 and TRBJ1-1; tentatively, D is TRBD1 (6 bases). The V gene's germline CDR1 is SGHRS and CDR2 YFSETQ. V gave up 1 base and J gave up 6 bases, with 10 bases separating them. The CDR3 loop spans 13 amino acids. The CDR3 nucleotides are TGCGCCAGCAGCTTGTCAGGGGTGGCTGAAGCTTTCTTT. Translating it yields CASSLSGVAEAFF.

The chain joins TRBV12-3 or TRBV12-4 to TRBJ2-1, with 15 nucleotides matching TRBD2. The CDR3 consists of 20 residues. V gave up 3 bases and J gave up 2 bases; unmatched junction bases: 11. The DNA of the CDR3 is TGTGCCAGCAGTTTTCACCGTGAGGGACTAGCGGGGGGTACCTACAATGAGCAGTTCTTC. Residues: CASSFHREGLAGGTYNEQFF.

This clonotype is medium-sized within its sample. The V gene is TRBV7-2, the J gene TRBJ1-2, with 10 positions matching TRBD1. The trim removed 5 bases at V and 8 bases at J, leaving 8 bases unmatched. The CDR3 is 14 amino acids. The germline CDR1 and CDR2 sequences are SGHTA and FQGNSA. The CDR3 bases are TGTGCCAGCAGCGTCCGACAGGGGGCGAGCGGCTACACCTTC. As protein: CASSVRQGASGYTF.

The chain employs TRBV11-2 and TRBJ2-1; possible D gene TRBD1, 6 bases. V was trimmed by 5 bases and J by 0 bases, leaving 11 bases between them. Germline V CDR1 and CDR2: SGHAT, FQNNGV. The CDR3 has 15 amino acids. DNA of the CDR3: TGTGCCAGCAGCACTCACAGGGTCTCCTACAATGAGCAGTTCTTC. Amino acid sequence: CASSTHRVSYNEQFF.

This clonotype is medium-sized by share. This chain joins TRBV7-9 and TRBJ2-1; D uncertain. The CDR3 has 13 amino acids. Trimming shortened V by 5 bases and J by 8 bases, and 13 bases separated the two germline ends. In germline, CDR1 is SEHNR, CDR2 FQNEAQ (reference sequence). The CDR3 sequence is CASSAQKADEQFF. The CDR3 bases are TGTGCCAGCAGCGCGCAAAAGGCGGATGAGCAGTTCTTC.

By share, this clonotype ranks as medium-sized. The chain is built from TRBV7-2 and TRBJ2-3, with D perhaps TRBD2 (7 bases). Germline CDR1 is SGHTA and CDR2 is FQGNSA. V dropped 2 bases and J dropped 6 bases, with 12 bases sitting between them. The CDR3 covers 14 residues. CDR3 nucleotides: TGTGCCAGCAGCTTAAACGGGGGGCAGGATACGCAGTATTTT. Translating gives CASSLNGGQDTQYF.

This clonotype appeared a few times. The rearrangement links TRBV5-4 to TRBJ1-2, with D maybe TRBD1 (5 bases). The CDR3 extends over 14 amino acids. V was cut by 0 bases and J by 7 bases, with 13 bases left in between. The germline gives CDR1 SGHNT, CDR2 YYREEE (reference sequence). The CDR3 nucleotides read TGTGCCAGCAGCTTGGCGGGGGAGTTGGGTGGCTACACCTTC. This encodes CASSLAGELGGYTF.

By share, this clonotype ranks as medium-sized. This chain connects TRBV7-2 to TRBJ2-3; TRBD2 agrees at 7 bases. With V trimmed by 6 bases and J by 2 bases, 8 bases remained unmatched. Germline CDR1 is SGHTA and CDR2 is FQGNSA. This CDR3 region has 15 residues. The CDR3 loop reads CASREVGTTTDTQYF. CDR3 nucleotides: TGTGCCAGCAGGGAGGTGGGGACTACCACAGATACGCAGTATTTT.

This clonotype showed up just a few times. This chain joins TRBV7-9 and TRBJ1-3, with a possible D match to TRBD1 (5 bases). The length of the CDR3 is 13 residues. Trimming removed 5 bases from V and 7 bases from J, with 12 bases in between. Germline CDR1 SEHNR, CDR2 FQNEAQ (reference sequence). This CDR3 reads CASSARGGNTIYF. The CDR3 DNA reads TGTGCCAGCAGCGCCCGGGGGGGGAACACCATATATTTT.

This chain connects TRBV5-4 to TRBJ2-7; TRBD1 aligns across 9 bases. Germline lookup yields CDR1 SGHNT and CDR2 YYREEE (reference sequence). The CDR3 totals 15 residues. With V trimmed by 1 base and J by 1 base, 3 bases remained unmatched. The CDR3 coding sequence is TGTGCCAGCAGCTTGTTAGGACAGGGGTCCTACGAGCAGTACTTC. Amino acid sequence: CASSLLGQGSYEQYF.